This T cell receptor (beta chain) was sequenced for a study of cytomegalovirus exposure and HLA in healthy donors. The PCR used 60 Vbeta and 13 Jbeta primers. The assay was immunoSEQ multiplex PCR, and TCRdb's table has in-frame clones only and misses some. The sample has 150,000 or so clones, almost 80% seen once. For this clone: The target antigen is unknown.

V lost 5 bases and J 2 bases, leaving 14 bases between the germline ends. Germline V gene sequence: CDR1 MNHEY, CDR2 SMNVEV (reference sequence). CDR3 size: 15 residues. Study-wide results and limits: In a later analysis, TCR beta V- and J-gene trimming showed a link to a missense DCLRE1C variant. Relative to equally common others, HLA-associated TCR beta chains showed greater clonal expansion in a later analysis. More than 150 TCR beta chains were listed as cytomegalovirus-associated.

The source of this sequence is a female donor in good health and CMV-seronegative. Input material: PBMCs. This sequence joins TRBV27 and TRBJ2-3; D is uncertain. In nucleotides, the CDR3 is TGTGCCAGCAGTGCCAGGTTAGGCCTCACAGATACGCAGTATTTT. Protein sequence: CASSARLGLTDTQYF.